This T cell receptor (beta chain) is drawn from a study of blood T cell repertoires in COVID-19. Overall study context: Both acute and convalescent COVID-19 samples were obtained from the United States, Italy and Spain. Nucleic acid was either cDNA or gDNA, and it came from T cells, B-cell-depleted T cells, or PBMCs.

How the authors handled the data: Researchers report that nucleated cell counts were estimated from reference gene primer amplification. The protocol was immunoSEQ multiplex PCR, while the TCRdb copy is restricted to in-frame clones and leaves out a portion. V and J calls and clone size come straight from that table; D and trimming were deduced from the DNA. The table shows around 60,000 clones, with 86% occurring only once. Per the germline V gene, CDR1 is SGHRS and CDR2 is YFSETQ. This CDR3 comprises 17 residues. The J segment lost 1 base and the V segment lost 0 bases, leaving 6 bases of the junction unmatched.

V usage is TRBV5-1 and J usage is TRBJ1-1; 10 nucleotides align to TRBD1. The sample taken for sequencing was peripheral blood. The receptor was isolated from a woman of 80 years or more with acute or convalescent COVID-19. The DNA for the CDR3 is TGCGCCAGCAGCTTGGAAGGGACAGGGGTCACGAACACTGAAGCTTTCTTT. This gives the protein CASSLEGTGVTNTEAFF. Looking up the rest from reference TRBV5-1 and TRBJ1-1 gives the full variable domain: KAGVTQTPRYLIKTRGQQVTLSCSPISGHRSVSWYQQTPGQGLQFLFEYFSETQRNKGNFPGRFSGRQFSNSRSEMNVSTLELGDSALYLCASSLEGTGVTNTEAFFGQGTRLTVV.